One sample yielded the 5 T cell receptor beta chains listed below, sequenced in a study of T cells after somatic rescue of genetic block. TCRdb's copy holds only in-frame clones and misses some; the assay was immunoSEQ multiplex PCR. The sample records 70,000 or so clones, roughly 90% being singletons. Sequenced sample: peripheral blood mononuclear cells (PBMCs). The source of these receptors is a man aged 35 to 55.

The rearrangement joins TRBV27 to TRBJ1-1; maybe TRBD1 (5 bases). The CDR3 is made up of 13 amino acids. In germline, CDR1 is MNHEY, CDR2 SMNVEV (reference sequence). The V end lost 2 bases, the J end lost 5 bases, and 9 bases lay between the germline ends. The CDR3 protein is CASSLGGGTEAFF. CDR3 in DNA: TGTGCCAGCAGTTTAGGGGGGGGAACTGAAGCTTTCTTT.

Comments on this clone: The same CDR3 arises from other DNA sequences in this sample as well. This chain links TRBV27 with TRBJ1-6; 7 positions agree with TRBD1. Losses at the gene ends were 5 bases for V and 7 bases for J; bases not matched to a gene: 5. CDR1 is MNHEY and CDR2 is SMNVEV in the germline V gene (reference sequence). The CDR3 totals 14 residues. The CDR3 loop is CASSLRQGNSPLHF. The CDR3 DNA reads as TGTGCCAGCAGTCTCCGACAGGGCAATTCACCCCTCCACTTT.

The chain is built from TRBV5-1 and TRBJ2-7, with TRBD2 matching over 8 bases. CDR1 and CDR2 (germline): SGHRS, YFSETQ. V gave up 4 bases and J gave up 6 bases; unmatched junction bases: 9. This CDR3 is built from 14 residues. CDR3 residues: CASSARTSSGEQYF. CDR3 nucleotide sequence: TGCGCCAGCAGCGCCCGGACTAGCTCGGGCGAGCAGTACTTC.

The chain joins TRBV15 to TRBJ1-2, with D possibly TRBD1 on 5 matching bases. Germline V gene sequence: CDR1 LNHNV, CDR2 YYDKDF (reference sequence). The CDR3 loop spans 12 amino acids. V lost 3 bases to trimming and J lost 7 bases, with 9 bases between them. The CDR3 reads CATSSSRGGYTF. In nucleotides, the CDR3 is TGTGCCACCAGCAGTTCAAGGGGTGGCTACACCTTC.

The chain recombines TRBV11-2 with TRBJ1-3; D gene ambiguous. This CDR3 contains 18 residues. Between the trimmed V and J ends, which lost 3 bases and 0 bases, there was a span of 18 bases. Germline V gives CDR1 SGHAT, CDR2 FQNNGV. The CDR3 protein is CASSFTFSRANSGNTIYF. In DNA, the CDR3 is TGTGCCAGCAGCTTTACATTTTCCCGGGCGAACTCTGGAAACACCATATATTTT. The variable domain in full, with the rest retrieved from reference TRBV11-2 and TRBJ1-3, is EAGVAQSPRYKIIEKRQSVAFWCNPISGHATLYWYQQILGQGPKLLIQFQNNGVVDDSQLPKDRFSAERLKGVDSTLKIQPAKLEDSAVYLCASSFTFSRANSGNTIYFGEGSWLTVV.